This T cell receptor (beta chain) was retrieved from a study of T cells in Graves' hyperthyroidism and ophthalmopathy. Study overall: Peripheral blood was obtained at initial diagnosis, preceding any treatment.

Active moderate-to-severe ophthalmopathy, Clinical Activity Score at least 3, NOSPECS at least 4, under 3 months' duration. This clonotype has a handful of counts. Antigen specificity is unknown. RNA transcripts provided the source from which TCR beta CDR3 regions were amplified. The HTBI primer set drove a first-round RT-PCR of the TCR CDR3. TCRdb ran MiXCR on the multiplex PCR reads and lists one entry per CDR3 protein. This table has under 350,000 distinct CDR3 sequences, roughly an eighth appearing once. Deletions cut 4 bases from V and 2 bases from J, with 14 bases between. CDR3 size: 15 residues. The V gene's germline CDR1 is LGHDT and CDR2 YNNKEL (reference sequence). Study conclusions and caveats: In the analysis, a 13 V-J model separated ophthalmopathy from stable hyperthyroidism. Most clonotypes expanded in the thyroid (above 0.001) were also present in blood.

This chain joins TRBV3-1 and TRBJ1-2; the D is unclear. Sequencing was done on a sample of blood. The receptor was isolated from a woman between 40 and 55 years old with Graves' ophthalmopathy. CDR3 sequence: CASSPLATANYGYTF. CDR3 nucleotide sequence: TGTGCCAGCAGCCCTTTAGCGACCGCCAACTATGGCTACACCTTC.